A single sample gave rise to the 30 T cell receptor beta chains below, sequenced in a study of cytomegalovirus exposure and HLA in healthy donors. Use of 60 Vbeta and 13 Jbeta primers characterized the PCR. Method: immunoSEQ multiplex PCR; TCRdb's copy keeps in-frame clones and lacks some. The data hold some 140,000 clones, with over 70% observed a single time. Sequenced material: PBMCs. These receptors all come from a man aged 40-49 years in good health and CMV-seronegative.

This clone has just a few counts. The V call is TRBV5-6, the J call TRBJ2-7, with D uncertain. The V gene lost 4 bases and the J gene lost 4 bases, with 6 bases spanning the gap. The CDR3 sequence is 11 residues long. Per the germline V gene, CDR1 is SGHDT and CDR2 is YYEEEE. The CDR3 loop reads CASSTQYEQYF. In nucleotides, the CDR3 is TGTGCCAGCAGCACACAATACGAGCAGTACTTC.

V and J are TRBV27 and TRBJ2-5; the match to TRBD2 covers 9 bases. The CDR3 sequence is 16 residues long. Germline CDR1 reads MNHEY; CDR2 reads SMNVEV (reference sequence). V was clipped by 4 bases and J by 5 bases; unmatched bases: 11. CDR3 bases: TGTGCCAGCAGTTCCACCCCCCCAAGCGGGAGGGAGACCCAGTACTTC. Residues: CASSSTPPSGRETQYF.

In this sample, this clone turned up a few times. The chain carries TRBV19 and TRBJ2-7, with TRBD2 matching over 12 bases. The ends lost 8 bases at V and 6 bases at J; junction bases unmatched: 11. In germline, CDR1 is LNHDA, CDR2 SQIVND (reference sequence). The CDR3 covers 15 residues. DNA for the CDR3: TGTGCCAGTGGGAAACTAGCGGGAGGCCGGAGCGAGCAGTACTTC. This codes for CASGKLAGGRSEQYF.

The rearrangement joins TRBV5-4 to TRBJ1-2, with a tentative D call TRBD1 (6 bases). V lost 4 bases, J lost 6 bases, and 13 bases lay in between. Germline CDR1 SGHNT, CDR2 YYREEE (reference sequence). This CDR3 spans 13 amino acids. Here the CDR3 DNA reads TGTGCCAGCAGCCCACCTAGGACAGATGGCTACACCTTC. Encoded protein: CASSPPRTDGYTF.

This clone was counted a single time. The rearrangement links TRBV10-3 to TRBJ1-3, with D tentatively TRBD1 (6 bases). CDR3 length: 15 amino acids. Trimming left V 6 bases short and J 0 bases short, with 12 bases between. Germline CDR1 reads ENHRY; CDR2 reads SYGVKD. The DNA for the CDR3 is TGTGCCATCAGGAGGGACAAGAGCTCTGGAAACACCATATATTTT. This codes for CAIRRDKSSGNTIYF.

This sequence joins TRBV27 and TRBJ1-5, with unresolved D. V lost 4 bases to trimming and J lost 11 bases, with 12 bases between them. This CDR3 has 12 residues. Germline-derived CDR1 and CDR2 are MNHEY and SMNVEV (reference sequence). CDR3 protein: CASSSPGLSQHF. DNA for the CDR3: TGTGCCAGCAGTTCCCCCGGGTTGTCCCAGCATTTT.

The chain couples TRBV27 to TRBJ2-5, with 9 bases lining up with TRBD1. V trimming: 0 bases; J trimming: 4 bases; junction bases outside the gene matches: 3. In germline, CDR1 is MNHEY, CDR2 SMNVEV (reference sequence). This CDR3 region has 15 residues. The DNA for the CDR3 is TGTGCCAGCAGTTTATCGGACAGGGGAGGAGAGACCCAGTACTTC. Translated, it gives CASSLSDRGGETQYF.

The genes are TRBV6-1 and TRBJ2-7; tentative D call: TRBD2 (6 bases). V was cut by 6 bases and J by 3 bases, with 18 bases left in between. Germline V lookup: CDR1 MNHNS, CDR2 SASEGT. The CDR3 is 15 amino acids. The CDR3 is CASSGGLDLIYEQYF. The CDR3 nucleotides read TGTGCCAGCAGCGGAGGGCTAGACCTCATCTACGAGCAGTACTTC.

The chain recombines TRBV27 with TRBJ2-2; tentatively, D is TRBD2 (5 bases). Trimming pared 7 bases from V and 5 bases from J, leaving 8 bases between. CDR3 length: 12 amino acids. Germline V gives CDR1 MNHEY, CDR2 SMNVEV (reference sequence). In nucleotides, the CDR3 is TGTGCCAGCACCGAGGGAACCGGGGAGCTGTTTTTT. This codes for CASTEGTGELFF.

The J gene is TRBJ2-2, the V gene TRBV7-9; no clear D. V lost 3 bases and J 4 bases, leaving 9 bases between the germline ends. CDR3 size: 14 residues. Germline loops: CDR1 SEHNR, CDR2 FQNEAQ (reference sequence). CDR3: CASSFGRPTGELFF. In DNA, the CDR3 is TGTGCCAGCAGCTTTGGGCGTCCCACCGGGGAGCTGTTTTTT.

The chain couples TRBV10-3 to TRBJ2-3, with D tentatively TRBD1 (6 bases). CDR1 ENHRY and CDR2 SYGVKD come from the germline V gene. CDR3 size: 14 residues. Between the trimmed V and J ends, which lost 4 bases and 3 bases, there was a span of 11 bases. DNA of the CDR3: TGTGCCATCAGTGGTCGGACAGTGACAGATACGCAGTATTTT. Protein: CAISGRTVTDTQYF.

This clone was observed a handful of times. The rearrangement uses TRBV6-1 and TRBJ1-1; possible D gene TRBD1, 6 bases. The CDR3 length is 14 residues. Germline V gene data show CDR1 as MNHNS and CDR2 as SASEGT. V was cut by 2 bases and J by 5 bases, with 12 bases left in between. CDR3 nucleotide sequence: TGTGCCAGCAGTGAACACAGGGCGGAGACTGAAGCTTTCTTT. Translating gives CASSEHRAETEAFF.

The genes are TRBV4-3 and TRBJ2-2, with 7 bases matching TRBD2. This CDR3 comprises 17 residues. V was clipped by 1 base and J by 7 bases; unmatched bases: 12. Germline assignment: CDR1 LGHNA and CDR2 YSLEER. Here the CDR3 reads CASSQVSLAVAGGELFF. The CDR3, as DNA: TGCGCCAGCAGCCAAGTGTCTCTAGCGGTAGCAGGCGGGGAGCTGTTTTTT.

This rearrangement joins TRBV29-1 to TRBJ2-7; 15 bases map to TRBD2. Germline CDR1 reads SQVTM; CDR2 reads ANQGSEA. V was pared by 6 bases and J by 3 bases, with 9 bases of the junction left unmatched. This CDR3 spans 16 amino acids. The DNA for the CDR3 is TGCAGCGTCGGGACTAGCGGGAGGACCGCCATCTACGAGCAGTACTTC. Protein sequence: CSVGTSGRTAIYEQYF.

CDR3 region: CASKGADNQPQHF. DNA of the CDR3: TGTGCCAGCAAAGGCGCGGACAATCAGCCCCAGCATTTT. The chain uses TRBV28 and TRBJ1-5; D is unresolved. CDR3 length equals 13 residues. Germline V gene lookup returns CDR1 MDHEN and CDR2 SYDVKM. The V end was cut by 7 bases, the J end by 3 bases, with 10 bases between.

The chain uses TRBV18 and TRBJ2-7; 7 nucleotides agree with TRBD1. The CDR3 is 14 residues long. V was clipped by 0 bases and J by 4 bases; unmatched bases: 3. CDR1 and CDR2 from the germline V gene are KGHSH and LQKENI. CDR3 residues: CASSPPGGGYEQYF. CDR3 nucleotides: TGTGCCAGCTCACCACCAGGGGGCGGGTACGAGCAGTACTTC. Filled out from reference TRBV18 and TRBJ2-7, the complete variable domain reads NAGVMQNPRHLVRRRGQEARLRCSPMKGHSHVYWYRQLPEEGLKFMVYLQKENIIDESGMPKERFSAEFPKEGPSILRIQQVVRGDSAAYFCASSPPGGGYEQYFGPGTRLTVT.

The chain has TRBV25-1 and TRBJ1-2, with TRBD1 as a possible D gene (5 bases). Germline V gene data show CDR1 as MGHDK and CDR2 as SYGVNS. Trimming cost V 2 bases and J 8 bases, with 12 bases left between them. CDR3 length equals 13 residues. The CDR3 coding sequence is TGTGCCAGCAGTGAACAGGGACTCGTCGGCTACACCTTC. Its protein is CASSEQGLVGYTF.

The rearrangement links TRBV6-1 to TRBJ2-1; 8 bases agree with TRBD1. CDR3 length: 15 residues. The trim removed 6 bases at V and 3 bases at J, leaving 7 bases unmatched. CDR1 is MNHNS, CDR2 SASEGT, per germline. The CDR3 sequence: CASRASGGLYNEQFF. The DNA of the CDR3 is TGTGCCAGCAGGGCTTCAGGGGGCCTCTACAATGAGCAGTTCTTC.

J is TRBJ1-2 and V is TRBV11-2; the D is unclear. This CDR3 spans 15 amino acids. CDR1 and CDR2 (germline): SGHAT, FQNNGV. Trimming pared 0 bases from V and 0 bases from J, leaving 8 bases between. CDR3 coding DNA: TGTGCCAGCAGCTTAGAGTCGGGAGCTAACTATGGCTACACCTTC. Translating it yields CASSLESGANYGYTF.

This clone showed up just once. The chain joins TRBV30 to TRBJ1-4, with a tentative D call TRBD1 (5 bases). CDR3 length equals 15 residues. Per germline, CDR1 GTSNPN and CDR2 SVGIG (reference sequence). V was clipped by 3 bases and J by 7 bases, with 18 bases between them. The CDR3 DNA follows: TGTGCCTGGAGCCCAAGGGGCCTCGTGGCTGAAAAACTGTTTTTT. Translating it yields CAWSPRGLVAEKLFF. The full variable domain, its missing parts supplied by reference TRBV30 and TRBJ1-4, is SQTIHQWPATLVQPVGSPLSLECTVEGTSNPNLYWYRQAAGRGLQLLFYSVGIGQISSEVPQNLSASRPQDRQFILSSKKLLLSDSGFYLCAWSPRGLVAEKLFFGSGTQLSVL.

The V and J genes are TRBV4-3 and TRBJ2-7, with D perhaps matching TRBD2 (7 bases). Trimming removed 0 bases at V and 3 bases at J, with 15 bases between. Germline values: CDR1 LGHNA, CDR2 YSLEER. This CDR3 has 16 amino acids. CDR3 amino acids: CASSQDHVGGGYEQYF. DNA for the CDR3: TGCGCCAGCAGCCAAGATCATGTGGGAGGGGGCTACGAGCAGTACTTC.

The V gene is TRBV30, the J gene TRBJ1-3; D is perhaps TRBD1 (5 bases). V lost 5 bases and J 5 bases, leaving 10 bases between the germline ends. In germline, CDR1 is GTSNPN, CDR2 SVGIG (reference sequence). This CDR3 is built from 12 residues. The DNA of the CDR3 is TGTGCCTGGCGGGGGAACAGAAACACCATATATTTT. It specifies CAWRGNRNTIYF.

The sample holds a few counts of this clone. For the CDR3, the DNA is TGCGCCAGCAGCCAAGATATAGGGGGGGCGGAAGATACGCAGTATTTT. This sequence encodes CASSQDIGGAEDTQYF. The chain joins TRBV4-3 to TRBJ2-3; weak D call: TRBD2 (7 bases). Germline CDR1 and CDR2: LGHNA and YSLEER. The CDR3 has 16 residues. Between the trimmed V and J ends, which lost 0 bases and 5 bases, there was a span of 15 bases.

This chain connects TRBV5-4 to TRBJ1-2; D not certain. Looked up from germline, CDR1 is SGHNT and CDR2 is YYREEE (reference sequence). The V gene lost 4 bases and the J gene lost 7 bases, with 14 bases spanning the gap. The CDR3 runs to 13 residues. As DNA, the CDR3 is TGTGCCAGCAGCGGGCTCGAAGGGAGTGGCTACACCTTC. Amino acid sequence: CASSGLEGSGYTF.

The chain has TRBV2 and TRBJ2-7, with D perhaps TRBD2 (6 bases). V lost 5 bases to trimming and J lost 0 bases, with 14 bases between them. CDR3 length: 15 residues. CDR1 is SNHLY, CDR2 FYNNEI, per germline. CDR3: CASSSRGGISYEQYF. CDR3 in DNA: TGTGCCAGCAGTTCAAGAGGCGGGATCTCCTACGAGCAGTACTTC.

This clone was recorded once. The chain combines TRBV19 with TRBJ1-2, with 7 positions matching TRBD1. V shed 9 bases, J shed 8 bases, and the junction held 9 bases outside the gene matches. Germline V gene data show CDR1 as LNHDA and CDR2 as SQIVND (reference sequence). The CDR3 totals 12 residues. The CDR3, as DNA: TGTGCCAGCAGACAGGGTCTATCGGGCTACACCTTC. It codes for CASRQGLSGYTF. Drawing the rest from reference TRBV19 and TRBJ1-2, the complete variable domain is DGGITQSPKYLFRKEGQNVTLSCEQNLNHDAMYWYRQDPGQGLRLIYYSQIVNDFQKGDIAEGYSVSREKKESFPLTVTSAQKNPTAFYLCASRQGLSGYTFGSGTRLTVV.

This chain uses TRBV7-9 with TRBJ2-7; tentative D call: TRBD1 (6 bases). The CDR3 spans 15 residues. Trimming left V 3 bases short and J 6 bases short, with 18 bases between. Germline CDR1 and CDR2: SEHNR and FQNEAQ (reference sequence). CDR3 sequence reads: CASSLSAGQPVEQYF. The CDR3 coding sequence is TGTGCCAGCAGCTTGAGTGCCGGACAGCCCGTCGAGCAGTACTTC. The full variable domain, rest sourced from reference TRBV7-9 and TRBJ2-7, is DTGVSQNPRHKITKRGQNVTFRCDPISEHNRLYWYRQTLGQGPEFLTYFQNEAQLEKSRLLSDRFSAERPKGSFSTLEIQRTEQGDSAMYLCASSLSAGQPVEQYFGPGTRLTVT.

This clone came up a few times. The chain has TRBV29-1 and TRBJ2-3; 10 bases are shared with TRBD1. The CDR3 has 12 residues. Trimming at V came to 7 bases and at J to 6 bases, leaving 4 bases not matched to a gene. Germline CDR1 reads SQVTM; CDR2 reads ANQGSEA. CDR3 sequence reads: CSARTGGDTQYF. CDR3 DNA: TGCAGCGCCCGGACAGGGGGGGATACGCAGTATTTT.

The chain has TRBV29-1 and TRBJ2-5; 7 bases line up with TRBD2. Germline CDR1 and CDR2: SQVTM and ANQGSEA. After removal of 6 bases from V and 5 bases from J, the junction contained 6 bases not matched to a gene. CDR3 size: 12 residues. The DNA of the CDR3 is TGCAGCGTCGGCGGGGGATCGGAGACCCAGTACTTC. Its translation: CSVGGGSETQYF.

In nucleotides, the CDR3 is TGCAGCGCCCTGACAGGACCGAACACTGAAGCTTTCTTT. Its protein product is CSALTGPNTEAFF. J is TRBJ1-1 and V is TRBV29-1; maybe TRBD1 (6 bases). The germline V gene has CDR1 SQVTM and CDR2 ANQGSEA. This CDR3 is built from 13 residues. The V end was cut by 7 bases, the J end by 1 base, with 13 bases between.